At least ten counts were recorded for the clone carrying this TCR beta chain. CDR3 size: 14 residues. Germline V gene lookup returns CDR1 SGDLS and CDR2 YYNGEE. With V trimmed by 4 bases and J by 10 bases, 5 bases remained unmatched. Samples came from axillary lymph nodes draining the breast cancer. This specimen comes from a study of breast tumors, draining lymph nodes, adjacent tissues. TCRdb used MiXCR to reprocess the multiplex PCR reads, holding one entry per CDR3 protein. The data show 200,000 or so distinct CDR3 sequences, with around 29% seen just once and about 4.5% held by the top ten. This chain uses TRBV9 with TRBJ2-1; 13 nucleotides match TRBD2. The sequence was collected from a female donor with breast cancer. Some clones in this sample may be carry-over from other donors' samples. The sequencing input was axillary lymph node tissue. The CDR3 protein is CASSQGLAGREQFF. The CDR3 DNA follows: TGTGCCAGCAGCCAGGGACTAGCGGGGCGAGAGCAGTTCTTC. Variable domain in full (rest from reference TRBV9 and TRBJ2-1): DSGVTQTPKHLITATGQRVTLRCSPRSGDLSVYWYQQSLDQGLQFLIQYYNGEERAKGNILERFSAQQFPDLHSELNLSSLELGDSALYFCASSQGLAGREQFFGPGTRLTVL.